Listed here are 25 T cell receptor beta chains from one sample, sequenced in a study of T-cell memory formation after mild COVID-19 (dated by TCRdb to the early 2020s). Receptor amplification or capture employed 5' RACE. Sequencing was carried out with an Illumina NovaSeq 6000. The public reads were quality trimmed at Q25 with fastp and then assembled into clones with MiXCR by TCRdb, keeping productive beta chains. Every distinct CDR3 protein forms one entry, paired with its most common genes and DNA. The table for this sample lists about 360,000 distinct CDR3 sequences; approximately 15% of them were counted only once. Jointly, the top ten make up about 22% of the sample. Input material: PBMCs or a T cell subset sorted from them (not recorded which). These receptors were taken from a man aged 18 to 29 who had mild COVID-19 (a few samples of this study predate the infection). The sample titles of this study are shuffled in the database, so cell type and time point are left out; the donor was told from shared clones.

This clonotype was seen only a few times. V usage is TRBV3-1 and J usage is TRBJ1-2; the match to TRBD1 covers 9 bases. Trimming at V came to 4 bases and at J to 4 bases, leaving 4 bases not matched to a gene. The CDR3 spans 14 residues. Germline V gene lookup returns CDR1 LGHDT and CDR2 YNNKEL (reference sequence). The CDR3 reads CASSRKGQGYGYTF. The CDR3, as DNA: TGTGCCAGCAGCCGAAAGGGACAGGGCTATGGCTACACCTTC.

This clonotype was seen ten or more times. The chain combines TRBV11-1 with TRBJ2-1; TRBD2 matches at 13 bases. V gave up 5 bases and J gave up 8 bases; unmatched junction bases: 6. CDR1 is SGHAT and CDR2 is FQDESV in the germline V gene (reference sequence). This CDR3 is 15 amino acids long. The CDR3 loop is CASSDTSGGVDEQFF. CDR3 DNA: TGTGCCAGCAGCGACACTAGCGGGGGGGTCGATGAGCAGTTCTTC.

This rearrangement joins TRBV6-6 to TRBJ1-1; the D is unclear. V lost 0 bases and J lost 0, with 8 bases in between. The germline gives CDR1 MNHNY, CDR2 SVGAGI (reference sequence). This CDR3 is built from 15 residues. The DNA of the CDR3 is TGTGCCAGCAGTTACTCTGGTCAGTTGAACACTGAAGCTTTCTTT. Translation gives CASSYSGQLNTEAFF.

This clonotype was observed a few times. This chain uses TRBV3-1 with TRBJ1-5; a possible D gene is TRBD1 (5 bases). Germline V lookup: CDR1 LGHDT, CDR2 YNNKEL (reference sequence). Trimming cost V 1 base and J 6 bases, with 13 bases left between them. The CDR3 loop spans 15 amino acids. CDR3 sequence: CASSQGQGAGQPQHF. CDR3 nucleotides: TGTGCCAGCAGCCAAGGCCAAGGGGCGGGTCAGCCCCAGCATTTT.

The sample holds a few counts of this clonotype. The chain joins TRBV7-2 to TRBJ2-2; possible D gene TRBD2, 6 bases. In germline, CDR1 is SGHTA, CDR2 FQGNSA. V was trimmed by 5 bases and J by 0 bases, leaving 19 bases between them. This CDR3 region has 18 residues. The CDR3 loop is CASSPRGTSWSNTGELFF. CDR3 nucleotides: TGTGCCAGCAGCCCGCGAGGTACTAGCTGGTCGAACACCGGGGAGCTGTTTTTT.

The gene calls are TRBV7-9 and TRBJ1-2; 8 nucleotides align to TRBD1. The junction had 7 bases not matched to a gene; V was cut back by 8 bases and J by 2 bases. The CDR3 has 14 amino acids. In germline, CDR1 is SEHNR, CDR2 FQNEAQ (reference sequence). For the CDR3, the DNA is TGTGCCAGCGTCGACAGGGGCACCAACTATGGCTACACCTTC. This codes for CASVDRGTNYGYTF.

Only a few counts were recorded for this clonotype. V and J are TRBV10-3 and TRBJ2-1; 9 bases map to TRBD1. This CDR3 spans 16 amino acids. V dropped 5 bases and J dropped 0; count of bases not matched to a gene: 5. CDR1 and CDR2 (germline): ENHRY, SYGVKD. The CDR3, as DNA: TGTGCCATCAGTAAAACACAGGGGGCCTCCTACAATGAGCAGTTCTTC. It specifies CAISKTQGASYNEQFF.

The rearrangement uses TRBV15 and TRBJ1-2; tentative D call: TRBD1 (6 bases). Germline V gene sequence: CDR1 LNHNV, CDR2 YYDKDF (reference sequence). The CDR3 loop spans 15 amino acids. V was cut by 1 base and J by 8 bases, with 17 bases left in between. CDR3 residues: CATSRGGLASQGYTF. The DNA for the CDR3 is TGTGCCACCAGCAGAGGGGGGCTGGCATCTCAAGGCTACACCTTC.

A few counts support this clonotype. The chain carries TRBV4-3 and TRBJ1-6; 7 nucleotides line up with TRBD1. The CDR3 loop spans 15 amino acids. V trimming: 0 bases; J trimming: 8 bases; junction bases outside the gene matches: 4. The V gene's germline CDR1 is LGHNA and CDR2 YSLEER. This CDR3 is CASSQDTGDDSPLHF. The CDR3 coding sequence is TGCGCCAGCAGCCAAGATACAGGGGATGATTCACCCCTCCACTTT.

In this sample, this clonotype turned up a few times. CDR3 sequence: CASSPRKGLAGVNTGELFF. DNA for the CDR3: TGTGCCAGCAGTCCTCGAAAGGGACTAGCGGGAGTTAACACCGGGGAGCTGTTTTTT. V usage is TRBV6-4 and J usage is TRBJ2-2, with 14 bases that match TRBD2. After removal of 5 bases from V and 2 bases from J, the junction contained 10 bases not matched to a gene. From germline, CDR1 is MRHNA and CDR2 SNTAGT. The CDR3 consists of 19 residues.

V is TRBV7-9 and J is TRBJ2-3; no clear D gene. CDR1 is SEHNR, CDR2 FQNEAQ, per germline (reference sequence). The length of the CDR3 is 15 residues. V was shortened by 5 bases and J by 0 bases, with 12 bases between the two germline ends. The CDR3 loop is CASSVQPISTDTQYF. The CDR3 nucleotides read TGTGCCAGCAGCGTACAGCCTATAAGCACAGATACGCAGTATTTT.

The V call is TRBV7-9, the J call TRBJ2-1; D is undetermined. The CDR3 length is 15 residues. With 5 bases removed from V and 5 bases from J, the gap between germline ends came to 16 bases. Germline CDR1 reads SEHNR; CDR2 reads FQNEAQ (reference sequence). CDR3 DNA sequence: TGTGCCAGCAGCGCTCCCACGGAAACTAACAATGAGCAGTTCTTC. Its translation is CASSAPTETNNEQFF. Variable domain in full (rest from reference TRBV7-9 and TRBJ2-1): DTGVSQNPRHKITKRGQNVTFRCDPISEHNRLYWYRQTLGQGPEFLTYFQNEAQLEKSRLLSDRFSAERPKGSFSTLEIQRTEQGDSAMYLCASSAPTETNNEQFFGPGTRLTVL.

This clonotype showed up just a few times. V gene TRBV11-1 combines with J gene TRBJ2-2; D perhaps matches TRBD1 (6 bases). Trimming removed 4 bases from V and 8 bases from J, with 14 bases in between. This CDR3 has 14 residues. CDR1 SGHAT and CDR2 FQDESV come from the germline V gene (reference sequence). CDR3 sequence: CASSSITGMGELFF. In nucleotides, the CDR3 is TGTGCCAGCAGCTCCATAACAGGGATGGGGGAGCTGTTTTTT.

CDR3 protein: CASSDTSRIGNEQFF. CDR3 DNA sequence: TGTGCCAGCAGTGATACTAGCCGAATAGGCAATGAGCAGTTCTTC. The genes are TRBV25-1 and TRBJ2-1; maybe TRBD2 (6 bases). Trimming shortened V by 3 bases and J by 6 bases, and 15 bases separated the two germline ends. This CDR3 has 15 residues. Germline CDR1 MGHDK, CDR2 SYGVNS.

The table lists this clonotype with a few counts. The gene calls are TRBV5-1 and TRBJ2-2, with TRBD1 matching 8 bases. CDR1 and CDR2 (germline): SGHRS, YFSETQ. Unmatched junction bases numbered 4, after V lost 0 bases and J lost 6 bases. This CDR3 is built from 15 residues. The CDR3 protein is CASSLGTGIAGELFF. DNA for the CDR3: TGCGCCAGCAGCTTGGGGACAGGGATCGCCGGGGAGCTGTTTTTT. Filled out from reference TRBV5-1 and TRBJ2-2, the complete variable domain reads KAGVTQTPRYLIKTRGQQVTLSCSPISGHRSVSWYQQTPGQGLQFLFEYFSETQRNKGNFPGRFSGRQFSNSRSEMNVSTLELGDSALYLCASSLGTGIAGELFFGEGSRLTVL.

The gene calls are TRBV14 and TRBJ2-3, with no clear D. Germline CDR1 SGHDN, CDR2 FVKESK. This CDR3 has 14 residues. V was clipped by 5 bases and J by 4 bases, with 13 bases between them. CDR3 sequence: CASSSGLRADTQYF. The CDR3 coding sequence is TGTGCCAGCAGCTCCGGCTTAAGGGCAGATACGCAGTATTTT.

This clonotype occurred many times. The V call is TRBV7-2, the J call TRBJ2-1, with D possibly matching TRBD2 (6 bases). This CDR3 spans 12 amino acids. Germline values: CDR1 SGHTA, CDR2 FQGNSA. V gave up 6 bases and J gave up 12 bases, with 15 bases separating them. Here the CDR3 reads CASSPTSLLQFF. Here the CDR3 DNA reads TGTGCCAGCAGTCCTACTAGCCTCCTGCAGTTCTTC.

The chain couples TRBV4-3 to TRBJ1-4; possibly TRBD1 for D (5 bases). CDR1 and CDR2 (germline): LGHNA, YSLEER. V shed 1 base and J shed 8 bases, with 14 bases lying between them. This CDR3 region has 15 residues. The CDR3 DNA sequence: TGCGCCAGCAGCCAAGCAGGGAGGCGTTTGGAAAAACTGTTTTTT. Encoded protein: CASSQAGRRLEKLFF.

This clonotype was seen repeatedly, ten times or more. V usage is TRBV10-3 and J usage is TRBJ2-2; unclear D gene. CDR1 ENHRY and CDR2 SYGVKD come from the germline V gene. This CDR3 comprises 11 residues. V was shortened by 5 bases and J by 4 bases, with 2 bases between the two germline ends. The CDR3 sequence is CAISFTGELFF. The CDR3 region has the DNA TGTGCCATCAGTTTCACCGGGGAGCTGTTTTTT.

This clonotype was counted a few times. The V call is TRBV19, the J call TRBJ1-2; perhaps TRBD1 as D (6 bases). Germline V gene sequence: CDR1 LNHDA, CDR2 SQIVND (reference sequence). The CDR3 sequence is 13 residues long. The V gene lost 5 bases and the J gene lost 5 bases, with 12 bases spanning the gap. CDR3 nucleotides: TGTGCCAGTAGTCGGCACAGGGAATATGGCTACACCTTC. It codes for CASSRHREYGYTF.

This clonotype came up a few times. The chain combines TRBV27 with TRBJ1-3; D gene uncertain. The germline V and J ends were trimmed by 1 base and 0 bases, with 7 bases remaining between them. The CDR3 spans 15 residues. Per the germline V gene, CDR1 is MNHEY and CDR2 is SMNVEV (reference sequence). CDR3 sequence (DNA): TGTGCCAGCAGTTTATTTGGATACTCTGGAAACACCATATATTTT. Its translation is CASSLFGYSGNTIYF.

V is TRBV4-3 and J is TRBJ2-3; tentatively, D is TRBD2 (5 bases). The CDR3 length is 15 residues. Trimming left V 2 bases short and J 1 base short, with 10 bases between. The V gene's germline CDR1 is LGHNA and CDR2 YSLEER. CDR3 DNA: TGCGCCAGCAGCCAACGGTGGGGAGGCACAGATACGCAGTATTTT. Translating gives CASSQRWGGTDTQYF.

The chain employs TRBV2 and TRBJ2-1, with TRBD2 as a possible D gene (5 bases). This CDR3 contains 12 residues. The V gene lost 8 bases and the J gene lost 7 bases, with 12 bases spanning the gap. Germline loops: CDR1 SNHLY, CDR2 FYNNEI. The CDR3 is CASHGVGNEQFF. CDR3 DNA sequence: TGTGCCAGCCACGGGGTAGGGAATGAGCAGTTCTTC.

This rearrangement joins TRBV2 to TRBJ2-7, with 12 nucleotides matching TRBD1. V lost 6 bases and J lost 7; bases outside the gene matches: 10. From germline, CDR1 is SNHLY and CDR2 FYNNEI. The CDR3 contains 15 residues. This CDR3 is CASRDRDRGRGEQYF. Here the CDR3 DNA reads TGTGCCAGCAGAGACCGGGACAGGGGGCGCGGGGAGCAGTACTTC.

V usage is TRBV20-1 and J usage is TRBJ1-1, with 11 bases identical to TRBD1. The J segment lost 3 bases and the V segment lost 5 bases, leaving 5 bases of the junction unmatched. Germline CDR1 and CDR2: DFQATT and SNEGSKA (reference sequence). The CDR3 length is 14 residues. The CDR3 spells CSAGGQGEYTEAFF. DNA of the CDR3: TGCAGTGCTGGGGGACAGGGGGAGTACACTGAAGCTTTCTTT.